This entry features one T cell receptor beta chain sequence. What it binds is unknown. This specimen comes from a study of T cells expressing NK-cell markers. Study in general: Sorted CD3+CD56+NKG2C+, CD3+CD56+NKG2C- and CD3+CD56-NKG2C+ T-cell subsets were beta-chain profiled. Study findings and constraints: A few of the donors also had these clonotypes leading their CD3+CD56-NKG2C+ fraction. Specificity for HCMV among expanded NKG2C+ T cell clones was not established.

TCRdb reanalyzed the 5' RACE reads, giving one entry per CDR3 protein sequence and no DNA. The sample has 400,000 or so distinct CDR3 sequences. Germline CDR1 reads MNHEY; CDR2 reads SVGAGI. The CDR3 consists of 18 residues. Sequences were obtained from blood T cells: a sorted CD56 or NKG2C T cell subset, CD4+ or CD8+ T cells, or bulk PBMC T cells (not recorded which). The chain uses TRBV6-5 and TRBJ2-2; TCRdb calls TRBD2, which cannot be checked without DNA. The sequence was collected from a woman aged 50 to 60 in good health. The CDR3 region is CASSYLLSGLAGLGELFF.